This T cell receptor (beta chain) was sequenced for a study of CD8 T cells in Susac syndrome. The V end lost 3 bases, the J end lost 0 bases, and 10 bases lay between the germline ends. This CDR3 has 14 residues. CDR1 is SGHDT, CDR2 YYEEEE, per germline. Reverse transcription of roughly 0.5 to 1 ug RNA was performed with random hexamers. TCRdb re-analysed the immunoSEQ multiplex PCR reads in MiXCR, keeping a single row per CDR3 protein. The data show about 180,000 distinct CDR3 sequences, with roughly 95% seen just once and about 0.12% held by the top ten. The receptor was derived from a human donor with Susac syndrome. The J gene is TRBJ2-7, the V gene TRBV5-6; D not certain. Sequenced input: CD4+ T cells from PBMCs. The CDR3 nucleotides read TGTGCCAGCAGCTGGCTTACGAGCTCCTACGAGCAGTACTTC. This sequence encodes CASSWLTSSYEQYF.